These 3 T cell receptor beta chains were sequenced from one sample in a study of response to subunit inactivated influenza vaccine. From the RT-PCR reads, TCRdb called clonotypes with MiXCR, one entry per CDR3 protein. The profile covers about 780,000 distinct CDR3 sequences, with approximately 17% appearing a single time and 9.5% to 13% taken by the ten largest. Sequences were derived from PBMCs from blood, sampled approximately 5 days after vaccination. All receptors derive from a man aged 45-60 years who received an inactivated influenza vaccine.

The CDR3 sequence is CASSDDTEAFF. In DNA, the CDR3 is TGTGCCAGCAGTGATGACACTGAAGCTTTCTTT. This chain joins TRBV12-3 or TRBV12-4 and TRBJ1-1, with D unresolved. CDR3 length: 11 amino acids. V lost 5 bases and J lost 3, with 4 bases in between.

This clonotype was counted many times. V gene TRBV20-1 combines with J gene TRBJ2-3; 7 nucleotides align to TRBD2. The germline V gene encodes CDR1 DFQATT and CDR2 SNEGSKA (reference sequence). V gave up 5 bases and J gave up 0 bases; unmatched junction bases: 14. The CDR3 covers 17 residues. CDR3 sequence: CSAEAQGGGGSTDTQYF. In DNA form, the CDR3 reads TGCAGTGCTGAGGCCCAGGGTGGCGGGGGAAGCACAGATACGCAGTATTTT.

The chain joins TRBV12-3 or TRBV12-4 to TRBJ1-4; D remains ambiguous. The CDR3 has 14 residues. Trimming cost V 1 base and J 6 bases, with 9 bases left between them. This CDR3 is CASSLGRWDEKLFF. DNA for the CDR3: TGTGCCAGCAGTTTAGGGCGTTGGGATGAAAAACTGTTTTTT.